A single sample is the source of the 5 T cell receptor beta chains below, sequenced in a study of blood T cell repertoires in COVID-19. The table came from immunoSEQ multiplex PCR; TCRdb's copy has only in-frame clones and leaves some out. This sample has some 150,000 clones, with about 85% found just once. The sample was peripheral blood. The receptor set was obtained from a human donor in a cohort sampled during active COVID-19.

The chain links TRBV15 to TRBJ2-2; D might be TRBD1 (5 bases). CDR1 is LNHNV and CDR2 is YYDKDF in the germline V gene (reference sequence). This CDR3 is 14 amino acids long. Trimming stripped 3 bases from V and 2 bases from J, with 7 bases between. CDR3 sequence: CATSSRVNTGELFF. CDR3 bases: TGTGCCACCAGCAGCAGGGTTAACACCGGGGAGCTGTTTTTT.

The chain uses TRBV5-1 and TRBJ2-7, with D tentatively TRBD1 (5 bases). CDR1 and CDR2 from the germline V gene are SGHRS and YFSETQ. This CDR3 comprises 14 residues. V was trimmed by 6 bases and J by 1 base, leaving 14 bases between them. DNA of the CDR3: TGCGCCAGCACACCTACAGGAAGTTCCTACGAGCAGTACTTC. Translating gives CASTPTGSSYEQYF.

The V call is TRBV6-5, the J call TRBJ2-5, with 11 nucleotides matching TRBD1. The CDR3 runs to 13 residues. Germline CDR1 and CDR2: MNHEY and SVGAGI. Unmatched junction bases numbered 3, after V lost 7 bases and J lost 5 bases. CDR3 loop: CASTRDRGETQYF. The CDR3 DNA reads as TGTGCCAGCACCAGGGACAGGGGGGAGACCCAGTACTTC.

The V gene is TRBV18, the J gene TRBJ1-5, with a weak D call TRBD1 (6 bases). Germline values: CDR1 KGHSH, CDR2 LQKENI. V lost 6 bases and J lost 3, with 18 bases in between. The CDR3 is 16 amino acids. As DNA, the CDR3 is TGTGCCAGCTCCCCGATGGGGGCAGCCCTCAATCAGCCCCAGCATTTT. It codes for CASSPMGAALNQPQHF.

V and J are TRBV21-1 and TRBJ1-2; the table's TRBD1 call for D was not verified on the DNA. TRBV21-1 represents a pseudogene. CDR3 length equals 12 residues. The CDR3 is CASSKTAYGYTF. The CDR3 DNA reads TGTGCCAGCAGCAAGACAGCCTATGGCTACACCTTC.